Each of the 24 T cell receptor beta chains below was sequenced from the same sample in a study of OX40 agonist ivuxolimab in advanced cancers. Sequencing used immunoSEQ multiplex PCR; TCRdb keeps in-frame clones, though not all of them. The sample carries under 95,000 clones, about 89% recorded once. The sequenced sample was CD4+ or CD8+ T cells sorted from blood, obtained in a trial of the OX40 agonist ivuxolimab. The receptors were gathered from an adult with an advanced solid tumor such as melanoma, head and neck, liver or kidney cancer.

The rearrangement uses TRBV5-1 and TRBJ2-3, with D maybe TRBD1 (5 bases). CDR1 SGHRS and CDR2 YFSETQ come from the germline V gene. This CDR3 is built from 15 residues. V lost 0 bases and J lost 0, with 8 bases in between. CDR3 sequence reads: CASSLDRSSTDTQYF. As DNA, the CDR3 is TGCGCCAGCAGCTTGGACAGGTCTAGCACAGATACGCAGTATTTT.

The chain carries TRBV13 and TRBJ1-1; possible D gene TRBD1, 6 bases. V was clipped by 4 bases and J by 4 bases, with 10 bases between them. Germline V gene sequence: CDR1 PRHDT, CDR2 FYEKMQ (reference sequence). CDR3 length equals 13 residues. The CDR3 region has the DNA TGTGCCAGCAGCTCCAGGGGTGTCACTGAAGCTTTCTTT. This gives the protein CASSSRGVTEAFF.

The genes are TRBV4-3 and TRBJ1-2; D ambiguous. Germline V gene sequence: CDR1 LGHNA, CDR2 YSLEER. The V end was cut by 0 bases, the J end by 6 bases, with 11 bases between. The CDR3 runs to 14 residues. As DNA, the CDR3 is TGCGCCAGCAGCCAAGATATGAATGGGAATGGCTACACCTTC. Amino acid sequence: CASSQDMNGNGYTF.

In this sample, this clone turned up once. Here the CDR3 DNA reads TGTGCCAGTAGTATACCCCGCGGAGGGAACACTGAAGCTTTCTTT. Translated: CASSIPRGGNTEAFF. The chain links TRBV19 to TRBJ1-1; D is undetermined. Germline-derived CDR1 and CDR2 are LNHDA and SQIVND (reference sequence). The CDR3 runs to 15 residues. Trimming left V 2 bases short and J 1 base short, with 11 bases between.

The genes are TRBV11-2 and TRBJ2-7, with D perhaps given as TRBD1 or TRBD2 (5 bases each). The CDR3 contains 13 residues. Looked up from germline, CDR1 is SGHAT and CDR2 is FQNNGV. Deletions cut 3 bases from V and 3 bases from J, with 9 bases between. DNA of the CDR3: TGTGCCAGCAGCTTGGGACCGAACTACGAGCAGTACTTC. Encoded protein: CASSLGPNYEQYF.

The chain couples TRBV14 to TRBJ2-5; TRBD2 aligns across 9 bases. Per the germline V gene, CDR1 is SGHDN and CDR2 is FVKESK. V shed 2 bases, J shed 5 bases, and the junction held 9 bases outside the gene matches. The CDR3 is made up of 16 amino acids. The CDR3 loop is CASSQLAGAGVETQYF. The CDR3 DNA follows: TGTGCCAGCAGCCAATTAGCGGGAGCGGGGGTGGAGACCCAGTACTTC.

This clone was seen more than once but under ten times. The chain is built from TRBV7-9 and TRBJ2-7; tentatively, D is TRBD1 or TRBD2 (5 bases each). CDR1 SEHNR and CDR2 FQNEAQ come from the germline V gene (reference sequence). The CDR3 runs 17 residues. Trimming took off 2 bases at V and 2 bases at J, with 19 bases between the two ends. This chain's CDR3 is CASSLTGRLGVPYEQYF. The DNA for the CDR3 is TGTGCCAGCAGCTTAACCGGTCGCTTGGGGGTTCCCTACGAGCAGTACTTC.

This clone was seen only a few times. The chain's CDR3 is CASSLGDGRSYNEQFF. CDR3 nucleotide sequence: TGTGCCAGCAGCTTAGGAGACGGGCGCTCCTACAATGAGCAGTTCTTC. The gene calls are TRBV7-9 and TRBJ2-1; D call uncertain. V was trimmed by 1 base and J by 0 bases, leaving 10 bases between them. Germline V gene data show CDR1 as SEHNR and CDR2 as FQNEAQ (reference sequence). The CDR3 contains 16 residues.

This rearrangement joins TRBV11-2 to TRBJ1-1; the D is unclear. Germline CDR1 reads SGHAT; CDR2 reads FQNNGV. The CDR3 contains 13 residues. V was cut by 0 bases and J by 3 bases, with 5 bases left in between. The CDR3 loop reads CASSLESYTEAFF. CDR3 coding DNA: TGTGCCAGCAGCTTAGAGAGCTACACTGAAGCTTTCTTT.

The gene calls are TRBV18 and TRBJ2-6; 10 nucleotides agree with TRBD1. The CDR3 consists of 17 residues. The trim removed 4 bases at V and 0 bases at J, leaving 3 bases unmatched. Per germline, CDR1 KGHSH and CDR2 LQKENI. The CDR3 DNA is TGTGCCAGCTCACGGACAGGGGGTCGCTCTGGGGCCAACGTCCTGACTTTC. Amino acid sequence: CASSRTGGRSGANVLTF. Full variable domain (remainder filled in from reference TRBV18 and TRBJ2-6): NAGVMQNPRHLVRRRGQEARLRCSPMKGHSHVYWYRQLPEEGLKFMVYLQKENIIDESGMPKERFSAEFPKEGPSILRIQQVVRGDSAAYFCASSRTGGRSGANVLTFGAGSRLTVL.

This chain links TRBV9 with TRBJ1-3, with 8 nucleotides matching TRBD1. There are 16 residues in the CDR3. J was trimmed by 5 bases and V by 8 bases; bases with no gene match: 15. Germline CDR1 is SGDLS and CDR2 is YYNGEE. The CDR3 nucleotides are TGTGCCAGTGGGAGAAAAGGGACAGGTCTGCGAAACACCATATATTTT. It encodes CASGRKGTGLRNTIYF.

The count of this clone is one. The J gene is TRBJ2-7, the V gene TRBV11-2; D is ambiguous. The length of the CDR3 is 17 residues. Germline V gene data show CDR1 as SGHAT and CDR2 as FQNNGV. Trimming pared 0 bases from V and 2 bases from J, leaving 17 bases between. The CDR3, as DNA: TGTGCCAGCAGCTTAGACGGTGGAAAGGGCAGCCCCTACGAGCAGTACTTC. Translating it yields CASSLDGGKGSPYEQYF.

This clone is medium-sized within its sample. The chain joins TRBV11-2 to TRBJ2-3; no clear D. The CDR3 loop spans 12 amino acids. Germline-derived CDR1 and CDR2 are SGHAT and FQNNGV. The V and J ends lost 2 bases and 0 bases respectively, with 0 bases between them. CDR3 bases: TGTGCCAGCAGCTTAAGCACAGATACGCAGTATTTT. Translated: CASSLSTDTQYF.

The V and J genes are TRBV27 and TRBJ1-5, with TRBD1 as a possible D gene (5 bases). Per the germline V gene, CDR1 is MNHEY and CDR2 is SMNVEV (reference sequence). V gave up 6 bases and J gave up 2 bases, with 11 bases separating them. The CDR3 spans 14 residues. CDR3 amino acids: CASRLRGGNQPQHF. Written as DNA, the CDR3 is TGTGCCAGCAGACTTAGGGGAGGCAATCAGCCCCAGCATTTT.

CDR3 sequence: CSVERAGRYYEQYF. The DNA for the CDR3 is TGCAGCGTTGAACGGGCGGGAAGATACTACGAGCAGTACTTC. This chain links TRBV29-1 with TRBJ2-7; possibly TRBD2 for D (6 bases). This CDR3 spans 14 amino acids. Between the trimmed V and J ends, which lost 2 bases and 3 bases, there was a span of 14 bases. CDR1 and CDR2 (germline): SQVTM, ANQGSEA.

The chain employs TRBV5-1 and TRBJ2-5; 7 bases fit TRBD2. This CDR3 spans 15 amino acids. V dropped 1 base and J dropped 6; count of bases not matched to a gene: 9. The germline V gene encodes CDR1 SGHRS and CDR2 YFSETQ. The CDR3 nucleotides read TGCGCCAGCAGCTTGCAGAGCGGGATAGGAAAGACCCAGTACTTC. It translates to CASSLQSGIGKTQYF.

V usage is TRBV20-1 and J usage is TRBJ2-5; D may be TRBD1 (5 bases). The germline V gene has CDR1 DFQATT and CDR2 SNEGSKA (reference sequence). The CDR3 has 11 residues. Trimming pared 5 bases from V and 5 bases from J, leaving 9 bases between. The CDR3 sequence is CSAHRWETQYF. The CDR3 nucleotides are TGCAGTGCTCACAGGTGGGAGACCCAGTACTTC.

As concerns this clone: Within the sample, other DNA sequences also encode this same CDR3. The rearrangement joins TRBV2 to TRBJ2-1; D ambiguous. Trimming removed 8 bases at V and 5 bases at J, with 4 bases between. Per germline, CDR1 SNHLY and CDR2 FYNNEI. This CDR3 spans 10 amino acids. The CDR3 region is CASDDNEQFF. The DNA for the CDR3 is TGTGCCAGCGATGACAATGAGCAGTTCTTC.

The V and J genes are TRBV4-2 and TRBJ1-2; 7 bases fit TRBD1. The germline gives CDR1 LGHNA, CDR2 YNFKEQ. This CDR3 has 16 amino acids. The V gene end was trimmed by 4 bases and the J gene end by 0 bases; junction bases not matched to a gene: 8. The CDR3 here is CASSPSLQGANYGYTF. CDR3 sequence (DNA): TGTGCCAGCAGCCCCAGCCTGCAGGGGGCTAACTATGGCTACACCTTC.

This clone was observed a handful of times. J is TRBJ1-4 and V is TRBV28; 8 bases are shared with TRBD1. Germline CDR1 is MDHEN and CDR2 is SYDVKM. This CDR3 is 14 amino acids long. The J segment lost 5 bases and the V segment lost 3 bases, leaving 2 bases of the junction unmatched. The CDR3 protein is CASSLGQENEKLFF. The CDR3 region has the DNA TGTGCCAGCAGTTTGGGACAGGAAAATGAAAAACTGTTTTTT.

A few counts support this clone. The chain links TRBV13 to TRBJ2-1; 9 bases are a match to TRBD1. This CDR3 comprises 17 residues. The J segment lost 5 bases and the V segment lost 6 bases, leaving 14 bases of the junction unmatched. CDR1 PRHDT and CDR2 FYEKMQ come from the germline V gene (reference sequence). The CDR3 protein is CASSLYPGQGYNNEQFF. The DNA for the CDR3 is TGTGCCAGCAGTTTATATCCCGGACAGGGGTACAACAATGAGCAGTTCTTC.

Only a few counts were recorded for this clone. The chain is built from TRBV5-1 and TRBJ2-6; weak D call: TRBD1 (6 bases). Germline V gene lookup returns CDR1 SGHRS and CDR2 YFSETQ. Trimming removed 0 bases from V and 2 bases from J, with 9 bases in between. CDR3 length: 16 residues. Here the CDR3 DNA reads TGCGCCAGCAGCTTGGGATCAGGGGCTGGGGCCAACGTCCTGACTTTC. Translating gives CASSLGSGAGANVLTF.

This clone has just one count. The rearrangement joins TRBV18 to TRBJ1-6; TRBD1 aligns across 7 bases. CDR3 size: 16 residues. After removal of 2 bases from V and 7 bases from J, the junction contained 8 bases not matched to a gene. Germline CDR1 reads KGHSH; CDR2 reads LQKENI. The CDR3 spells CASSPLIPGGNSPLHF. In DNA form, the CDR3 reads TGTGCCAGCTCACCATTGATCCCAGGGGGGAATTCACCCCTCCACTTT.

The chain's CDR3 is CASSQDHGQPQHF. Here the CDR3 DNA reads TGCGCCAGCAGCCAAGATCATGGTCAGCCCCAGCATTTT. The chain recombines TRBV4-3 with TRBJ1-5, with unresolved D. Germline loops: CDR1 LGHNA, CDR2 YSLEER. The length of the CDR3 is 13 residues. Trimming shortened V by 0 bases and J by 6 bases, and 6 bases separated the two germline ends.